The 27 T cell receptor beta chains presented below share a single source sample, sequenced in a study of identical twins. TCRdb itself ran the 5' RACE reads through MiXCR, one entry per CDR3 protein. The data contain about 920,000 distinct CDR3 sequences, around 12% of them singletons. The same data also contributed to another study, on yellow fever vaccine responses in identical twins.

Sequencing was done on a sample of PBMCs. These TCRs come from a woman aged 18-35 years in good health.

The CDR3 sequence: CASSYAASGGNTDTQYF. Here the CDR3 DNA reads TGTGCCAGCAGTTACGCGGCTAGCGGGGGCAACACAGATACGCAGTATTTT. V and J are TRBV6-5 and TRBJ2-3; TRBD2 aligns across 10 bases. V lost 2 bases to trimming and J lost 2 bases; unmatched junction nucleotides: 7. This CDR3 contains 17 residues. Germline V gene lookup returns CDR1 MNHEY and CDR2 SVGAGI.

This clonotype occurred many times. The CDR3 region has the DNA TGTGCCAGCAGCTTTGGGGAAAGCTCCTACAATGAGCAGTTCTTC. As protein: CASSFGESSYNEQFF. The gene calls are TRBV7-9 and TRBJ2-1, with D hard to call. CDR1 and CDR2 from the germline V gene are SEHNR and FQNEAQ (reference sequence). Trimming pared 3 bases from V and 0 bases from J, leaving 9 bases between. There are 15 residues in the CDR3.

This clonotype turned up a few times. The rearrangement joins TRBV12-3 or TRBV12-4 to TRBJ2-2; possibly TRBD1 for D (7 bases). V was shortened by 8 bases and J by 0 bases, with 16 bases between the two germline ends. The CDR3 length is 16 residues. The CDR3 region has the DNA TGTGCCAGCGGATTGCAGGGGGGCGCGAACACCGGGGAGCTGTTTTTT. This gives the protein CASGLQGGANTGELFF.

This clonotype was seen more than once but under ten times. The chain uses TRBV6-2 or TRBV6-3 and TRBJ2-3; TRBD2 aligns across 9 bases. Germline loops: CDR1 MNHEY, CDR2 SVGEGT. With 6 bases clipped from V and 3 bases from J, the junction kept 13 bases outside the gene matches. The CDR3 has 17 residues. The CDR3 loop reads CASSSPMSGRRTDTQYF. CDR3 in DNA: TGTGCCAGCAGCAGCCCTATGAGCGGGAGGAGGACAGATACGCAGTATTTT.

This chain uses TRBV5-1 with TRBJ2-7; no clear D. Germline CDR1 is SGHRS and CDR2 is YFSETQ. V was cut by 2 bases and J by 5 bases, with 14 bases left in between. The CDR3 is made up of 14 amino acids. In DNA form, the CDR3 reads TGCGCCAGCAGCTTATGGGCACAGAAGGACGAGCAGTACTTC. It codes for CASSLWAQKDEQYF.

The chain recombines TRBV28 with TRBJ2-7; 14 nucleotides line up with TRBD2. Germline assignment: CDR1 MDHEN and CDR2 SYDVKM. With V trimmed by 4 bases and J by 0 bases, 5 bases remained unmatched. There are 17 residues in the CDR3. CDR3 amino acids: CASSSVTSGRGSYEQYF. The CDR3 DNA reads TGTGCCAGCAGTTCCGTGACTAGCGGGAGGGGCTCCTACGAGCAGTACTTC.

This clonotype came up a few times. The V gene is TRBV27, the J gene TRBJ2-5; weak D call: TRBD2 (6 bases). The V end was cut by 4 bases, the J end by 4 bases, with 19 bases between. The CDR3 sequence is 16 residues long. The germline V gene encodes CDR1 MNHEY and CDR2 SMNVEV (reference sequence). CDR3 region: CASSSRRAGSRETQYF. Written as DNA, the CDR3 is TGTGCCAGCAGTTCAAGGAGGGCGGGGTCGAGAGAGACCCAGTACTTC.

This clonotype was seen only a few times. The chain joins TRBV13 to TRBJ2-1, with D possibly being TRBD1 (5 bases). V was pared by 5 bases and J by 7 bases, with 15 bases between. This CDR3 is 14 amino acids long. From germline, CDR1 is PRHDT and CDR2 FYEKMQ (reference sequence). In DNA, the CDR3 is TGTGCCAGCAGCCGATACCAGGGAAGGAATGAGCAGTTCTTC. Translated: CASSRYQGRNEQFF.

V and J are TRBV7-3 and TRBJ2-7, with D possibly matching TRBD1 (6 bases). CDR1 and CDR2 from the germline V gene are SGHTA and FQGTGA. This CDR3 is built from 14 residues. The ends were cut back, 2 bases at V and 2 bases at J, with 10 bases in the middle. CDR3 coding DNA: TGTGCCAGCAGCTTATCGGGACATACCTACGAGCAGTACTTC. Translated: CASSLSGHTYEQYF.

This clonotype turned up a few times. The chain has TRBV7-8 and TRBJ1-2; D is unresolved. Trimming stripped 2 bases from V and 3 bases from J, with 10 bases between. Germline V lookup: CDR1 SGHVS, CDR2 FQNEAQ. The CDR3 totals 14 residues. The CDR3 reads CASSLSTGYYGYTF. Written as DNA, the CDR3 is TGTGCCAGCAGCTTATCGACGGGTTACTATGGCTACACCTTC.

This clonotype came up a few times. The genes are TRBV5-8 and TRBJ2-1, with 12 bases that match TRBD2. The junction had 6 bases not matched to a gene; V was cut back by 2 bases and J by 6 bases. The CDR3 extends over 16 amino acids. Looked up from germline, CDR1 is SGHTS and CDR2 is YDEGEE. CDR3 DNA sequence: TGTGCCAGCAGCTTCCCGGGACTAGCGGGTATCAATGAGCAGTTCTTC. Protein product: CASSFPGLAGINEQFF.

The chain employs TRBV4-1 and TRBJ1-5; 7 bases fit TRBD1. This CDR3 is 15 amino acids long. Trimming at V came to 8 bases and at J to 2 bases, leaving 9 bases not matched to a gene. Germline assignment: CDR1 MGHRA and CDR2 YSYEKL. The CDR3 DNA reads TGCGCCAGCCACCCAGGGGGTTCGGGCAATCAGCCCCAGCATTTT. This gives the protein CASHPGGSGNQPQHF.

The chain employs TRBV20-1 and TRBJ2-3, with 11 bases identical to TRBD2. The CDR3 length is 18 residues. Germline CDR1 DFQATT, CDR2 SNEGSKA (reference sequence). V lost 0 bases to trimming and J lost 1 base; unmatched junction nucleotides: 9. CDR3 protein: CSARDFSGLAVRTDTQYF. The CDR3 region has the DNA TGCAGTGCTAGAGATTTCTCGGGACTAGCGGTCCGCACAGATACGCAGTATTTT.

J is TRBJ1-2 and V is TRBV10-3; TRBD1 matches at 7 bases. This CDR3 is 12 amino acids long. Germline CDR1 is ENHRY and CDR2 is SYGVKD. V shed 6 bases, J shed 2 bases, and the junction held 0 bases outside the gene matches. The CDR3 region has the DNA TGTGCCATCAGGGGACAGAACTATGGCTACACCTTC. The encoded protein is CAIRGQNYGYTF.

V usage is TRBV29-1 and J usage is TRBJ2-3, with 14 bases matching TRBD2. Trimming cost V 4 bases and J 4 bases; bases outside gene matches: 16. There are 19 residues in the CDR3. Germline CDR1 is SQVTM and CDR2 is ANQGSEA. DNA of the CDR3: TGCAGCGTTGGCGAGCCCTACTACGGGACTAGCGGGAGCGCAGATACGCAGTATTTT. As protein: CSVGEPYYGTSGSADTQYF.

V and J are TRBV25-1 and TRBJ2-6, with TRBD1 matching over 9 bases. Germline CDR1 and CDR2: MGHDK and SYGVNS. The CDR3 is made up of 17 amino acids. J lost 0 bases, V lost 4 bases, and 4 bases had no gene match. The CDR3 is CASSVGTGSSGANVLTF. The DNA for the CDR3 is TGTGCCAGCAGTGTAGGGACAGGGTCCTCTGGGGCCAACGTCCTGACTTTC.

In this sample, this clonotype turned up many times. The J gene is TRBJ1-1, the V gene TRBV7-9; D not certain. The ends were cut back, 1 base at V and 2 bases at J, with 8 bases in the middle. CDR3 size: 14 residues. Germline CDR1 and CDR2: SEHNR and FQNEAQ (reference sequence). The CDR3 nucleotides are TGTGCCAGCAGCTTAGAGGTCGGAAACACTGAAGCTTTCTTT. As protein: CASSLEVGNTEAFF.

The chain couples TRBV2 to TRBJ2-7, with 7 positions matching TRBD1. With V trimmed by 3 bases and J by 3 bases, 8 bases remained unmatched. This CDR3 is built from 15 residues. Per germline, CDR1 SNHLY and CDR2 FYNNEI. CDR3 nucleotides: TGTGCCAGCAGTGATTGGTTACAGGGGAACTACGAGCAGTACTTC. It codes for CASSDWLQGNYEQYF. The full variable domain, completed using reference TRBV2 and TRBJ2-7, is EPEVTQTPSHQVTQMGQEVILRCVPISNHLYFYWYRQILGQKVEFLVSFYNNEISEKSEIFDDQFSVERPDGSNFTLKIRSTKLEDSAMYFCASSDWLQGNYEQYFGPGTRLTVT.

Many counts were recorded for this clonotype. This sequence joins TRBV5-5 and TRBJ1-6; TRBD1 aligns across 8 bases. V was pared by 4 bases and J by 9 bases, with 6 bases of the junction left unmatched. In germline, CDR1 is SGHKS, CDR2 YYEKEE (reference sequence). The CDR3 consists of 14 residues. The CDR3 region has the DNA TGTGCCAGCAGCCTTAGGACAGGGCGTTCACCCCTCCACTTT. This codes for CASSLRTGRSPLHF.

V gene TRBV7-8 combines with J gene TRBJ2-1; 12 bases fit TRBD2. CDR1 is SGHVS and CDR2 is FQNEAQ in the germline V gene. After removal of 1 base from V and 4 bases from J, the junction contained 5 bases not matched to a gene. This CDR3 has 17 residues. DNA for the CDR3: TGTGCCAGCAGCTTAGTTTCGGGACTAGCGGGTTACAATGAGCAGTTCTTC. This sequence encodes CASSLVSGLAGYNEQFF.

The V call is TRBV28, the J call TRBJ2-1; 7 bases fit TRBD2. Germline CDR1 is MDHEN and CDR2 is SYDVKM. CDR3 length equals 15 residues. Trimming took 5 bases from V and 5 from J; bases not matched to a gene: 9. The chain's CDR3 is CASSLIGLGNNEQFF. CDR3 in DNA: TGTGCCAGCAGTCTGATCGGACTAGGTAACAATGAGCAGTTCTTC.

This chain uses TRBV15 with TRBJ2-7; 12 bases agree with TRBD2. V lost 2 bases to trimming and J lost 6 bases; unmatched junction nucleotides: 5. The CDR3 has 15 amino acids. Germline loops: CDR1 LNHNV, CDR2 YYDKDF (reference sequence). CDR3 in amino acids: CATSRRLAGESEQYF. As DNA, the CDR3 is TGTGCCACCAGCAGAAGACTAGCGGGAGAAAGCGAGCAGTACTTC.

This clonotype appeared a few times. This chain uses TRBV6-1 with TRBJ1-1; D unresolved. Trimming stripped 4 bases from V and 2 bases from J, with 11 bases between. This CDR3 contains 14 residues. Germline loops: CDR1 MNHNS, CDR2 SASEGT. The CDR3 protein is CASSGRTANTEAFF. As DNA, the CDR3 is TGTGCCAGCAGTGGGAGGACCGCCAACACTGAAGCTTTCTTT.

This clonotype was picked up many times. The gene calls are TRBV6-1 and TRBJ1-5; D ambiguous. V was shortened by 3 bases and J by 4 bases, with 13 bases between the two germline ends. The CDR3 is 15 residues long. Per germline, CDR1 MNHNS and CDR2 SASEGT. The CDR3 nucleotides are TGTGCCAGCAGTGATCCTACCGGGAGAAATCAGCCCCAGCATTTT. Translated, it gives CASSDPTGRNQPQHF.

V usage is TRBV7-3 and J usage is TRBJ2-1, with TRBD2 identical over 15 bases. Germline-derived CDR1 and CDR2 are SGHTA and FQGTGA. This CDR3 has 19 amino acids. The V and J ends lost 0 bases and 0 bases, in that order; junction bases with no gene match: 3. CDR3 amino acids: CASSLTGLAGGISYNEQFF. The CDR3 DNA reads as TGTGCCAGCAGCTTAACCGGACTAGCGGGAGGGATCTCCTACAATGAGCAGTTCTTC.

This rearrangement joins TRBV24-1 to TRBJ2-5; D is unclear. Trimming stripped 7 bases from V and 5 bases from J, with 13 bases between. CDR1 KGHDR and CDR2 SFDVKD come from the germline V gene. The CDR3 runs to 13 residues. The CDR3 DNA reads TGTGCCACCAGCCATCTCTTTAGCGAGACCCAGTACTTC. Residues: CATSHLFSETQYF.

The J gene is TRBJ2-5, the V gene TRBV7-7; D is perhaps TRBD1 (6 bases). CDR1 is SSHAT and CDR2 is FNYEAQ in the germline V gene (reference sequence). This CDR3 comprises 15 residues. The V end lost 5 bases, the J end lost 1 base, and 14 bases lay between the germline ends. The CDR3 sequence is CASSEGQPSQETQYF. The CDR3 DNA reads TGTGCCAGCAGCGAAGGACAGCCCTCCCAAGAGACCCAGTACTTC.